These 15 T cell receptor beta chains came from one sample sequenced in a study of blood T cell repertoires in COVID-19. Assay used: immunoSEQ multiplex PCR; TCRdb lists only in-frame clones, some missing. The sample carries around 270,000 clones, approximately 83% recorded once. Sequencing input: PBMCs or T cells enriched from blood (not recorded which). Receptor source: a woman aged 30 to 39 who had recovered from COVID-19.

The V call is TRBV5-1, the J call TRBJ1-4, with D possibly matching TRBD1 (5 bases). CDR3 size: 14 residues. Germline V gene sequence: CDR1 SGHRS, CDR2 YFSETQ. V lost 1 base to trimming and J lost 6 bases, with 10 bases between them. CDR3 loop: CASSLKGQDEKLFF. The CDR3 bases are TGCGCCAGCAGCTTGAAGGGGCAGGATGAAAAACTGTTTTTT.

This clone was counted once. The chain joins TRBV6-5 to TRBJ2-1; 7 bases line up with TRBD1. The V and J ends lost 7 bases and 4 bases, in that order; junction bases with no gene match: 4. The CDR3 is 13 amino acids. CDR1 is MNHEY, CDR2 SVGAGI, per germline. CDR3 sequence (DNA): TGTGCCAGCAACTGGGACAGATACAATGAGCAGTTCTTC. This translates into CASNWDRYNEQFF.

V and J are TRBV5-1 and TRBJ2-2, with a tentative D call TRBD1 (6 bases). Looked up from germline, CDR1 is SGHRS and CDR2 is YFSETQ. The CDR3 extends over 15 amino acids. V lost 0 bases and J lost 4, with 10 bases in between. For the CDR3, the DNA is TGCGCCAGCAGCTTGGCAGGGGCTGGCACCGGGGAGCTGTTTTTT. As protein: CASSLAGAGTGELFF.

The chain combines TRBV6-5 with TRBJ1-1, with D possibly being TRBD1 (5 bases). V gave up 5 bases and J gave up 3 bases, with 16 bases separating them. The CDR3 spans 15 residues. The V gene's germline CDR1 is MNHEY and CDR2 SVGAGI. The CDR3 DNA follows: TGTGCCAGCAGTCCGCGACAGTACAAGTACACTGAAGCTTTCTTT. It codes for CASSPRQYKYTEAFF.

The V gene is TRBV5-1, the J gene TRBJ1-2, with TRBD1 identical over 9 bases. Germline values: CDR1 SGHRS, CDR2 YFSETQ. The CDR3 consists of 14 residues. The ends lost 3 bases at V and 8 bases at J; junction bases unmatched: 8. CDR3 in amino acids: CASSSDRGYEGYTF. The DNA for the CDR3 is TGCGCCAGCAGCTCGGACAGGGGATATGAAGGCTACACCTTC.

This clone showed up just a few times. The chain is built from TRBV7-9 and TRBJ1-2; unclear D gene. Trimming took 4 bases from V and 1 from J, leaving 13 bases between them. The germline V gene encodes CDR1 SEHNR and CDR2 FQNEAQ (reference sequence). The CDR3 spans 15 residues. As DNA, the CDR3 is TGTGCCAGCAGCTACAACGAGGGTCTTAACTATGGCTACACCTTC. It encodes CASSYNEGLNYGYTF.

The chain uses TRBV7-8 and TRBJ2-7; weak D call: TRBD1 (6 bases). The CDR3 contains 13 residues. CDR1 is SGHVS, CDR2 FQNEAQ, per germline. The V end lost 4 bases, the J end lost 1 base, and 8 bases lay between the germline ends. CDR3 DNA sequence: TGTGCCAGCAGCTCAGGGGTATCCTACGAGCAGTACTTC. It codes for CASSSGVSYEQYF.

The chain uses TRBV19 and TRBJ2-5; 9 bases agree with TRBD1. Trimming cost V 0 bases and J 14 bases; bases outside gene matches: 7. This CDR3 has 13 residues. Germline V gene sequence: CDR1 LNHDA, CDR2 SQIVND (reference sequence). CDR3 bases: TGTGCCAGTAGTATAGAGGGACGGGACAGGGTTTACTTC. Protein product: CASSIEGRDRVYF.

The genes are TRBV4-2 and TRBJ2-1; a possible D gene is TRBD2 (7 bases). Germline CDR1 is LGHNA and CDR2 is YNFKEQ. The CDR3 covers 14 residues. V lost 1 base and J 8 bases, leaving 12 bases between the germline ends. This CDR3 reads CASSQAGGGDEQFF. DNA for the CDR3: TGTGCCAGCAGCCAAGCGGGCGGGGGCGATGAGCAGTTCTTC.

This sequence joins TRBV10-2 and TRBJ2-2; a possible D gene is TRBD1 (7 bases). From germline, CDR1 is WSHSY and CDR2 SAAADI. V was cut by 6 bases and J by 4 bases, with 15 bases left in between. The CDR3 contains 15 residues. The CDR3 region is CASSRGTALTGELFF. In nucleotides, the CDR3 is TGCGCCAGCAGCCGGGGGACAGCTCTCACCGGGGAGCTGTTTTTT.

V usage is TRBV28 and J usage is TRBJ2-5, with 9 bases lining up with TRBD2. This CDR3 has 14 residues. Germline CDR1 and CDR2: MDHEN and SYDVKM. J lost 4 bases, V lost 7 bases, and 7 bases had no gene match. CDR3 DNA: TGTGCCAGCACCCCATTACTAGCGGGAGAGACCCAGTACTTC. Amino acids: CASTPLLAGETQYF.

This clone was seen more than once but under ten times. The V gene is TRBV6-6, the J gene TRBJ2-7, with 8 bases matching TRBD2. CDR3 length: 15 amino acids. Germline assignment: CDR1 MNHNY and CDR2 SVGAGI (reference sequence). The V and J ends lost 10 bases and 6 bases, in that order; junction bases with no gene match: 17. The CDR3 region has the DNA TGTGCCACCTTTTCTGAAGCGGGAGCGGCGGGCGAGCAGTACTTC. Translating gives CATFSEAGAAGEQYF.

This clone was seen more than once but under ten times. The chain carries TRBV7-9 and TRBJ2-7; 10 nucleotides match TRBD2. The J segment lost 5 bases and the V segment lost 1 base, leaving 2 bases of the junction unmatched. CDR3 length equals 14 residues. From germline, CDR1 is SEHNR and CDR2 FQNEAQ (reference sequence). The CDR3 DNA reads TGTGCCAGCAGCTTAGTTCTAGCGGGAGACGAGCAGTACTTC. This sequence encodes CASSLVLAGDEQYF.

V gene TRBV7-9 combines with J gene TRBJ1-2; 7 bases are shared with TRBD1. Per germline, CDR1 SEHNR and CDR2 FQNEAQ (reference sequence). The CDR3 has 13 residues. The V gene end was trimmed by 5 bases and the J gene end by 8 bases; junction bases not matched to a gene: 8. The DNA of the CDR3 is TGTGCCAGCAGCCTGGGGAACAGGGGCGGCTACACCTTC. This translates into CASSLGNRGGYTF.

This sequence joins TRBV19 and TRBJ1-2, with a weak D call TRBD1 (5 bases). The length of the CDR3 is 15 residues. The V end was cut by 8 bases, the J end by 2 bases, with 18 bases between. Germline V gene data show CDR1 as LNHDA and CDR2 as SQIVND (reference sequence). CDR3: CASALFMRQNYGYTF. In DNA form, the CDR3 reads TGTGCCAGTGCCCTTTTCATGAGACAGAACTATGGCTACACCTTC.